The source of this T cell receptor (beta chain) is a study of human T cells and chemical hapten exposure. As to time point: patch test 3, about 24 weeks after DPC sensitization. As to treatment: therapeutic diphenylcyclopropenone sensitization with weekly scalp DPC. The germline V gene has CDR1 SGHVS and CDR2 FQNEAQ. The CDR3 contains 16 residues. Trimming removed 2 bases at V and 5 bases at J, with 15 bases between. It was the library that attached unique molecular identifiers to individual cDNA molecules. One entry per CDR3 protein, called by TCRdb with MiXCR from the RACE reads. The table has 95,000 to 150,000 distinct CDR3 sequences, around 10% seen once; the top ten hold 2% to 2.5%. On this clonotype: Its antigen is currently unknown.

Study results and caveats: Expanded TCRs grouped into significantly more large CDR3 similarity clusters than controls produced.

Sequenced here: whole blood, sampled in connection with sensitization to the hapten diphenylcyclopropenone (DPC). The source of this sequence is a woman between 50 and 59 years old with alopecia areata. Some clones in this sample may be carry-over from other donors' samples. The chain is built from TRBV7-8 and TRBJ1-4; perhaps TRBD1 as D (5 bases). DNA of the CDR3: TGTGCCAGCAGCTTATTGTGGGGCGGGGCGAATGAAAAACTGTTTTTT. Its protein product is CASSLLWGGANEKLFF.